A selection of T cell receptor beta chains follows, all from one sample in a study of cytomegalovirus exposure and HLA in healthy donors. Here immunoSEQ multiplex PCR was the method, and the copy in TCRdb shows in-frame clones only, minus some. The repertoire holds some 93,000 clones, with around three fifths as singletons. The sample consisted of PBMCs. These receptors originate from a boy younger than 18 in good health and CMV-seropositive. Both conserved end residues are part of each CDR3. The order of the fields is V gene, clone size, D gene, J gene, CDR3 protein, CDR3 DNA. The D gene is left open where the match is weak. Where a row states a size, it is once, few, many or the class of an expanded clone; other rows omit it.

V: TRBV19; size: once; D: -; J: TRBJ1-5; CDR3: CASRDGKLQGPQHF; DNA: TGTGCCAGTAGGGACGGCAAACTCCAGGGTCCCCAGCATTTT
V: TRBV25-1; size: -; D: -; J: TRBJ1-1; CDR3: CASSEYDISRWTEAFF; DNA: TGTGCCAGCAGTGAATACGATATCTCTCGGTGGACTGAAGCTTTCTTT
V: TRBV5-1; size: -; D: -; J: TRBJ2-7; CDR3: CASSLVAPYEQYF; DNA: TGCGCCAGCAGCTTGGTTGCCCCCTACGAGCAGTACTTC
V: TRBV6-1; size: few; D: -; J: TRBJ2-1; CDR3: CASITGFPYEQFF; DNA: TGTGCCAGCATAACAGGCTTTCCCTATGAGCAGTTCTTC
V: TRBV30; size: -; D: TRBD2; J: TRBJ2-7; CDR3: CAWDGPAGEEQYF; DNA: TGTGCCTGGGACGGTCCAGCGGGGGAGGAGCAGTACTTC
V: TRBV5-1; size: -; D: -; J: TRBJ1-1; CDR3: CASSLIGNTEAFF; DNA: TGCGCCAGCAGCTTAATCGGGAACACTGAAGCTTTCTTT
V: TRBV5-4; size: -; D: TRBD2; J: TRBJ2-1; CDR3: CASSRLAGGYNEQFF; DNA: TGTGCCAGCAGCCGCCTAGCGGGAGGCTACAATGAGCAGTTCTTC
V: TRBV28; size: few; D: TRBD1; J: TRBJ1-5; CDR3: CASNLRDRGHQPQHF; DNA: TGTGCCAGCAACCTCCGGGACAGGGGGCATCAGCCCCAGCATTTT
V: TRBV7-2; size: few; D: TRBD2; J: TRBJ2-5; CDR3: CASSLRGLAIQTQYF; DNA: TGTGCCAGCAGCTTACGTGGACTAGCTATACAGACCCAGTACTTC
V: TRBV7-3; size: -; D: -; J: TRBJ2-1; CDR3: CASSLTRRHEQFF; DNA: TGTGCCAGCAGCTTGACGCGGCGCCATGAGCAGTTCTTC
V: TRBV5-1; size: -; D: -; J: TRBJ1-1; CDR3: CASTTSPQQGSNTEAFF; DNA: TGCGCCAGCACTACGAGTCCCCAACAGGGTTCGAACACTGAAGCTTTCTTT
V: TRBV10-1; size: -; D: -; J: TRBJ2-3; CDR3: CASSEWRTDTQYF; DNA: TGCGCCAGCAGTGAGTGGCGCACAGATACGCAGTATTTT
V: TRBV29-1; size: -; D: TRBD1; J: TRBJ1-2; CDR3: CSVPRTGEGGYTF; DNA: TGCAGCGTCCCCCGGACAGGGGAGGGTGGCTACACCTTC
V: TRBV5-6; size: -; D: TRBD1; J: TRBJ1-5; CDR3: CASSFMGQGKNQPQHF; DNA: TGTGCCAGCAGCTTCATGGGACAGGGGAAGAATCAGCCCCAGCATTTT
V: TRBV25-1; size: -; D: -; J: TRBJ1-5; CDR3: CASSESGGGGNQPQHF; DNA: TGTGCCAGCAGTGAAAGTGGGGGCGGAGGCAATCAGCCCCAGCATTTT
V: TRBV6-5; size: -; D: -; J: TRBJ2-3; CDR3: CASSYVDSNPDTQYF; DNA: TGTGCCAGCAGTTACGTGGACTCCAACCCAGATACGCAGTATTTT
V: TRBV5-4; size: -; D: -; J: TRBJ2-2; CDR3: CASRRGIGELFF; DNA: TGTGCCAGCAGAAGGGGCATCGGGGAGCTGTTTTTT
V: TRBV4-3; size: few; D: -; J: TRBJ2-1; CDR3: CASSSGDDEQFF; DNA: TGCGCCAGCAGCTCTGGAGACGATGAGCAGTTCTTC
V: TRBV29-1; size: -; D: -; J: TRBJ1-1; CDR3: CSTQQDRMNTEAFF; DNA: TGCAGCACACAACAAGACAGAATGAACACTGAAGCTTTCTTT
V: TRBV15; size: -; D: TRBD1; J: TRBJ1-2; CDR3: CATSRDTGGGRYTF; DNA: TGTGCCACCAGCAGAGATACAGGGGGAGGACGCTACACCTTC
V: TRBV15; size: once; D: TRBD1; J: TRBJ1-5; CDR3: CATSRGLGQGFSNQPQHF; DNA: TGTGCCACCAGCAGAGGGCTTGGACAGGGGTTTAGCAATCAGCCCCAGCATTTT
V: TRBV12-5; size: -; D: TRBD1; J: TRBJ1-3; CDR3: CASGTWTGTLISGNTIYF; DNA: TGTGCTAGTGGTACATGGACAGGGACATTAATCTCTGGAAACACCATATATTTT
V: TRBV19; size: -; D: TRBD1; J: TRBJ1-2; CDR3: CASSPLISGTGGHGYTF; DNA: TGTGCCAGCAGTCCCCTAATTTCCGGGACAGGGGGCCATGGCTACACCTTC
V: TRBV19; size: once; D: TRBD1; J: TRBJ1-4; CDR3: CASSIWTGYNEKLFF; DNA: TGTGCCAGTAGTATTTGGACAGGGTATAATGAAAAACTGTTTTTT
V: TRBV5-4; size: many; D: -; J: TRBJ1-3; CDR3: CASSYPGRDTIYF; DNA: TGTGCCAGCAGCTACCCCGGTCGCGACACCATATATTTT
V: TRBV9; size: -; D: TRBD2; J: TRBJ2-3; CDR3: CASSSGGAHRDTQYF; DNA: TGTGCCAGCAGCTCCGGGGGGGCCCACCGAGATACGCAGTATTTT
V: TRBV5-1; size: -; D: -; J: TRBJ2-3; CDR3: CASSLVGRGDTQYF; DNA: TGCGCCAGCAGCTTGGTCGGTAGGGGGGATACGCAGTATTTT
V: TRBV2; size: -; D: -; J: TRBJ1-1; CDR3: CASSEWRGRVGDTEAFF; DNA: TGTGCCAGCAGTGAATGGAGAGGCAGGGTGGGCGACACTGAAGCTTTCTTT
V: TRBV4-2; size: once; D: -; J: TRBJ2-1; CDR3: CASSQDRGGTSYNEQFF; DNA: TGTGCCAGCAGCCAAGATCGGGGCGGGACCTCCTACAATGAGCAGTTCTTC
V: TRBV2; size: once; D: -; J: TRBJ2-7; CDR3: CASMIVYEQYF; DNA: TGTGCCAGCATGATCGTCTACGAGCAGTACTTC
V: TRBV5-1; size: -; D: TRBD1; J: TRBJ1-2; CDR3: CASSLTDRAGGYTF; DNA: TGCGCCAGCAGCTTGACCGACAGGGCTGGTGGCTACACCTTC
V: TRBV10-3; size: -; D: TRBD1; J: TRBJ1-5; CDR3: CAISDRDRVDQPQHF; DNA: TGTGCCATCAGCGACCGGGACAGGGTCGATCAGCCCCAGCATTTT
V: TRBV7-2; size: few; D: -; J: TRBJ1-1; CDR3: CASSGLRGNTEAFF; DNA: TGTGCCAGCAGCGGTTTGAGAGGGAATACTGAAGCTTTCTTT
V: TRBV19; size: few; D: TRBD1; J: TRBJ2-2; CDR3: CATSGGANTGELFF; DNA: TGTGCCACTTCAGGGGGCGCGAACACCGGGGAGCTGTTTTTT
V: TRBV9; size: -; D: -; J: TRBJ1-2; CDR3: CASSVEGRTSYGYTF; DNA: TGTGCCAGCAGCGTAGAGGGGAGGACCTCCTATGGCTACACCTTC
V: TRBV5-1; size: -; D: -; J: TRBJ1-1; CDR3: CASSSRGRGENTEAFF; DNA: TGCGCCAGCAGTTCCCGTGGCAGGGGTGAGAACACTGAAGCTTTCTTT
V: TRBV11-2; size: once; D: TRBD2; J: TRBJ2-7; CDR3: CASSLGGGGPYEQYF; DNA: TGTGCCAGCAGCTTAGGGGGCGGGGGTCCCTACGAGCAGTACTTC
V: TRBV6-6; size: -; D: -; J: TRBJ2-2; CDR3: CASTSPGQLRSGELFF; DNA: TGTGCCAGCACCAGCCCGGGACAATTGAGGTCCGGGGAGCTGTTTTTT
V: TRBV5-6; size: -; D: TRBD1; J: TRBJ2-7; CDR3: CASSPPPGTGVYEQYF; DNA: TGTGCCAGCAGCCCCCCTCCGGGGACAGGAGTCTACGAGCAGTACTTC
V: TRBV15; size: -; D: TRBD2; J: TRBJ2-4; CDR3: CATSRRGTSGSRTKNIQYF; DNA: TGTGCCACCAGCAGGAGAGGGACTAGCGGGAGTAGGACCAAAAACATTCAGTACTTC
V: TRBV5-4; size: few; D: -; J: TRBJ2-5; CDR3: CASSLAQGQETQYF; DNA: TGTGCCAGCAGCTTGGCCCAGGGCCAAGAGACCCAGTACTTC
V: TRBV5-1; size: -; D: -; J: TRBJ1-1; CDR3: CASTYASLGETEAFF; DNA: TGCGCCAGCACCTACGCGTCTCTCGGAGAGACTGAAGCTTTCTTT
V: TRBV5-6; size: -; D: -; J: TRBJ1-2; CDR3: CASSVGVRNYGYTF; DNA: TGTGCCAGCAGCGTCGGGGTACGCAACTATGGCTACACCTTC
V: TRBV18; size: few; D: -; J: TRBJ2-7; CDR3: CASSSASYEQYF; DNA: TGTGCCAGCTCATCAGCGAGCTACGAGCAGTACTTC
V: TRBV6-5; size: -; D: TRBD1; J: TRBJ2-1; CDR3: CASSFDRGIYNEQFF; DNA: TGTGCCAGCAGTTTCGACAGGGGGATTTACAATGAGCAGTTCTTC
V: TRBV30; size: few; D: TRBD2; J: TRBJ2-2; CDR3: CAWSPSSGGIGELFF; DNA: TGTGCCTGGAGCCCGTCTAGCGGGGGAATCGGGGAGCTGTTTTTT
V: TRBV30; size: -; D: -; J: TRBJ1-1; CDR3: CAWSVREQSEAFF; DNA: TGTGCCTGGAGTGTACGTGAACAGAGTGAAGCTTTCTTT
V: TRBV7-9; size: -; D: TRBD1; J: TRBJ2-1; CDR3: CASSFTDRANEQFF; DNA: TGTGCCAGCAGCTTCACCGACAGGGCGAATGAGCAGTTCTTC
V: TRBV7-6; size: -; D: -; J: TRBJ1-4; CDR3: CASSPGTAGGNEKLFF; DNA: TGTGCCAGCAGCCCCGGAACCGCCGGGGGAAATGAAAAACTGTTTTTT
V: TRBV5-1; size: -; D: -; J: TRBJ2-5; CDR3: CASSLGAGIQETQYF; DNA: TGCGCCAGCAGCTTGGGTGCGGGGATACAAGAGACCCAGTACTTC